This T cell receptor beta chain was sequenced for a study of early T cells in non-severe SARS-CoV-2 infection. Overall study: Sequencing targeted bulk RNA from unsorted whole blood, leaving chains unpaired.

The germline V gene has CDR1 WNHNN and CDR2 SYGVQD (reference sequence). Trimming stripped 5 bases from V and 3 bases from J, with 14 bases between. This CDR3 is built from 14 residues. Study findings and constraints: CD4 and private specificities were missed by VDJdb matching, which favored anti-spike CD8 responses.

Individual cDNA molecules received unique molecular identifiers during library preparation. TCRdb analysed the 5' RACE reads with MiXCR anew, one entry per CDR3 protein. Of about 56,000 distinct CDR3 sequences listed, over 13% are singletons. This clonotype was picked up a small number of times. Its antigen is unidentified. This clonotype was obtained from an adult who was a healthcare worker with PCR-confirmed SARS-CoV-2 infection or an uninfected control (not recorded which). The material was whole blood, obtained at baseline. The chain joins TRBV10-1 to TRBJ2-7, with TRBD1 as a possible D gene (6 bases). CDR3 in DNA: TGCGCCAGCAGTCCCGGGACACACCGCTACGAGCAGTACTTC. This gives the protein CASSPGTHRYEQYF.